The 20 T cell receptor beta chains listed next were all sequenced from one sample in a study of T cells after yellow fever vaccination. TCRdb re-analysed the 5' RACE reads in MiXCR, keeping a single row per CDR3 protein. The data show 150,000 to 200,000 distinct CDR3 sequences, with 9.3% seen just once and about a third held by the top ten. The sequencing here drew on CD8+ T cells sorted from PBMCs, taken 45 days after the yellow fever booster vaccination. The receptors stem from a man aged 18 to 30 who received the YFV17D yellow fever vaccine.

This clonotype has a count of ten or more. This chain uses TRBV5-6 with TRBJ2-2; weak D call: TRBD1 (5 bases). Looked up from germline, CDR1 is SGHDT and CDR2 is YYEEEE. V was shortened by 4 bases and J by 0 bases, with 13 bases between the two germline ends. The CDR3 sequence is 16 residues long. In DNA form, the CDR3 reads TGTGCCAGCAGCCTGACAGAGCCCGCGAACACCGGGGAGCTGTTTTTT. This codes for CASSLTEPANTGELFF. The variable domain in full, with the rest retrieved from reference TRBV5-6 and TRBJ2-2, is DAGVTQSPTHLIKTRGQQVTLRCSPKSGHDTVSWYQQALGQGPQFIFQYYEEEERQRGNFPDRFSGHQFPNYSSELNVNALLLGDSALYLCASSLTEPANTGELFFGEGSRLTVL.

V is TRBV15 and J is TRBJ2-3; no definite D call. V was clipped by 3 bases and J by 0 bases, with 10 bases between them. The CDR3 totals 15 residues. Germline V gene data show CDR1 as LNHNV and CDR2 as YYDKDF (reference sequence). CDR3 protein: CATSRAVGSTDTQYF. The CDR3 nucleotides read TGTGCCACCAGCAGGGCAGTTGGGAGCACAGATACGCAGTATTTT.

This clonotype came up many times. This chain links TRBV7-9 with TRBJ1-1, with 7 bases matching TRBD1. Germline V gene lookup returns CDR1 SEHNR and CDR2 FQNEAQ (reference sequence). The CDR3 loop spans 17 amino acids. V was clipped by 2 bases and J by 0 bases; unmatched bases: 9. CDR3 DNA sequence: TGTGCCAGCAGCTTATTACGGACAGGCTCCTTGAACACTGAAGCTTTCTTT. Its translation is CASSLLRTGSLNTEAFF. The variable domain in full, with the rest retrieved from reference TRBV7-9 and TRBJ1-1, is DTGVSQNPRHKITKRGQNVTFRCDPISEHNRLYWYRQTLGQGPEFLTYFQNEAQLEKSRLLSDRFSAERPKGSFSTLEIQRTEQGDSAMYLCASSLLRTGSLNTEAFFGQGTRLTVV.

This clonotype has more than one count but fewer than ten. The chain employs TRBV4-1 and TRBJ2-7; 7 positions agree with TRBD2. The CDR3 loop spans 17 amino acids. Germline values: CDR1 MGHRA, CDR2 YSYEKL. Trimming cost V 2 bases and J 3 bases; bases outside gene matches: 13. Written as DNA, the CDR3 is TGCGCCAGCAGCCAAATCGCGCGGGGACTAATCATCTACGAGCAGTACTTC. Protein: CASSQIARGLIIYEQYF.

The table lists this clonotype with a few counts. The rearrangement uses TRBV29-1 and TRBJ1-2; tentative D call: TRBD1 (5 bases). Trimming stripped 7 bases from V and 4 bases from J, with 13 bases between. Germline-derived CDR1 and CDR2 are SQVTM and ANQGSEA. The CDR3 has 12 amino acids. CDR3 region: CSAGANGYGYTF. The CDR3 DNA reads as TGCAGCGCCGGGGCCAACGGCTATGGCTACACCTTC.

This clonotype has more than one count but fewer than ten. The J gene is TRBJ1-2, the V gene TRBV29-1, with unresolved D. V lost 4 bases to trimming and J lost 8 bases, with 14 bases between them. The CDR3 consists of 12 residues. From germline, CDR1 is SQVTM and CDR2 ANQGSEA. The CDR3 DNA is TGCAGCGTTGTAGGCCGGGCAGGAGGCTACACCTTC. Encoded protein: CSVVGRAGGYTF.

V and J are TRBV29-1 and TRBJ1-3; no clear D gene. Germline-derived CDR1 and CDR2 are SQVTM and ANQGSEA. CDR3 size: 14 residues. The V end lost 7 bases, the J end lost 0 bases, and 13 bases lay between the germline ends. The CDR3, as DNA: TGCAGCGCGGACGTGGGCGACTCTGGAAACACCATATATTTT. Translated: CSADVGDSGNTIYF.

This clonotype has a handful of counts. This chain links TRBV3-1 with TRBJ1-1; unclear D gene. CDR3 length equals 15 residues. Germline V gives CDR1 LGHDT, CDR2 YNNKEL (reference sequence). The V and J ends lost 1 base and 8 bases respectively, with 17 bases between them. The CDR3 reads CASSQVLLLMEEAFF. The CDR3 DNA is TGTGCCAGCAGCCAAGTGTTACTCCTGATGGAAGAAGCTTTCTTT.

This clonotype has more than one count but fewer than ten. J is TRBJ2-3 and V is TRBV5-1; D is possibly TRBD2 (6 bases). Looked up from germline, CDR1 is SGHRS and CDR2 is YFSETQ. V lost 7 bases and J lost 2, with 20 bases in between. The CDR3 runs 16 residues. The CDR3 protein is CASRGYAGTPTDTQYF. The CDR3 DNA is TGCGCCAGCCGGGGCTACGCGGGGACCCCCACAGATACGCAGTATTTT.

The chain is built from TRBV12-3 or TRBV12-4 and TRBJ1-4; 12 nucleotides align to TRBD1. The CDR3 extends over 16 amino acids. The trim removed 6 bases at V and 7 bases at J, leaving 9 bases unmatched. In DNA form, the CDR3 reads TGTGCCAGCAGCAACCGGGACAGGGGGCCCTCTGAAAAACTGTTTTTT. Translation: CASSNRDRGPSEKLFF.

The chain carries TRBV28 and TRBJ1-1; 7 bases are shared with TRBD1. The CDR3 is 15 amino acids. The germline V gene encodes CDR1 MDHEN and CDR2 SYDVKM. J gave up 1 base and V 4 bases, and 6 bases lay outside the gene matches. Here the CDR3 DNA reads TGTGCCAGCAGTTACGACAGGGCGGGGAACACTGAAGCTTTCTTT. Amino acids: CASSYDRAGNTEAFF.

The chain couples TRBV11-2 to TRBJ2-7, with 7 bases that match TRBD1. V was clipped by 2 bases and J by 6 bases; unmatched bases: 4. Germline loops: CDR1 SGHAT, CDR2 FQNNGV. This CDR3 has 13 amino acids. The CDR3 DNA follows: TGTGCCAGCAGCTTACTGTACAGGGGCGAGCAGTACGTC. Translated, it gives CASSLLYRGEQYV.

V is TRBV5-8 and J is TRBJ2-2, with TRBD1 as a possible D gene (7 bases). Germline V gene sequence: CDR1 SGHTS, CDR2 YDEGEE. The ends were cut back, 4 bases at V and 3 bases at J, with 16 bases in the middle. The CDR3 extends over 16 amino acids. DNA of the CDR3: TGTGCCAGCAGCCCTGGCGGGACAGCCTACACCGGGGAGCTGTTTTTT. Residues: CASSPGGTAYTGELFF.

The gene calls are TRBV27 and TRBJ1-1; D possibly corresponds to TRBD1 (6 bases). V shed 3 bases and J shed 6 bases, with 11 bases lying between them. The germline V gene encodes CDR1 MNHEY and CDR2 SMNVEV (reference sequence). The CDR3 loop spans 13 amino acids. The DNA for the CDR3 is TGTGCCAGCAGTTTCTTGGGGGCTGCTGAAGCTTTCTTT. This codes for CASSFLGAAEAFF.

This clonotype appeared a few times. The V gene is TRBV7-2, the J gene TRBJ2-4; D is possibly TRBD2 (5 bases). Germline V CDR1 and CDR2: SGHTA, FQGNSA. The CDR3 extends over 15 amino acids. V dropped 1 base and J dropped 8 bases, with 15 bases sitting between them. The CDR3 region has the DNA TGTGCCAGCAGCTTAGTGTTCGGGGTTGGGGACATTCAGTACTTC. Its protein is CASSLVFGVGDIQYF.

This chain connects TRBV20-1 to TRBJ2-7; 7 positions agree with TRBD2. Germline V gene lookup returns CDR1 DFQATT and CDR2 SNEGSKA (reference sequence). V shed 3 bases, J shed 2 bases, and the junction held 13 bases outside the gene matches. This CDR3 has 16 residues. The CDR3 loop reads CSARTSTAAATYEQYF. The CDR3, as DNA: TGCAGTGCTAGGACTAGCACGGCCGCCGCCACCTACGAGCAGTACTTC.

This clonotype was counted ten times or more. This chain uses TRBV6-1 with TRBJ1-2, with D perhaps TRBD1 (5 bases). Per germline, CDR1 MNHNS and CDR2 SASEGT. Trimming pared 2 bases from V and 0 bases from J, leaving 13 bases between. The CDR3 has 16 amino acids. The CDR3, as DNA: TGTGCCAGCAGTGAATGGAGGGGCATCTCTAACTATGGCTACACCTTC. As protein: CASSEWRGISNYGYTF.

The rearrangement links TRBV3-1 to TRBJ2-7; the match to TRBD2 covers 9 bases. With V trimmed by 0 bases and J by 2 bases, 5 bases remained unmatched. Germline V gene data show CDR1 as LGHDT and CDR2 as YNNKEL (reference sequence). The CDR3 is 16 residues long. The CDR3 sequence: CASSQDLASGTYEQYF. In DNA form, the CDR3 reads TGTGCCAGCAGCCAAGATCTGGCTAGCGGGACCTACGAGCAGTACTTC.

The CDR3 DNA sequence: TGTGCCAGCAGCCCAAAGACTAGCTGGAATGAGCAGTTCTTC. It is translated as CASSPKTSWNEQFF. The chain carries TRBV7-3 and TRBJ2-1; 7 bases match TRBD2. V dropped 5 bases and J dropped 7; count of bases not matched to a gene: 8. This CDR3 has 14 amino acids. CDR1 is SGHTA, CDR2 FQGTGA, per germline.

The sample holds many counts of this clonotype. The V call is TRBV25-1, the J call TRBJ2-5; no clear D. Germline-derived CDR1 and CDR2 are MGHDK and SYGVNS. The CDR3 length is 11 residues. V was shortened by 4 bases and J by 2 bases, with 2 bases between the two germline ends. CDR3 amino acids: CASSGQETQYF. The CDR3 DNA is TGTGCCAGCAGTGGGCAAGAGACCCAGTACTTC.